This T cell receptor (beta chain) was sequenced during a study of blood T cell repertoires in COVID-19. Study at large: COVID-19 samples, acute and convalescent, were from the United States, Italy and Spain. T cells, B-cell-depleted T cells, or PBMCs provided the cDNA or gDNA that served as material.

V was clipped by 6 bases and J by 2 bases; unmatched bases: 3. The CDR3 has 15 residues. Looked up from germline, CDR1 is LNHDA and CDR2 is SQIVND (reference sequence). As processed by the authors: Researchers report that nucleated cell counts were estimated from reference gene primer amplification. Here immunoSEQ multiplex PCR was the method, and the copy in TCRdb shows in-frame clones only, minus some. V and J calls plus clone size are reproduced from that table; the DNA served to infer D and trimming. Counted here are about 200,000 clones, 84% occurring once; the ten biggest clones make up 6% to 8.5%.

The sequencing input was peripheral blood. The TCR was taken from a woman in her 50s with active or convalescent COVID-19. The chain recombines TRBV19 with TRBJ2-7, with 14 bases fitting TRBD2. The CDR3: CASRGLAGGTYEQYF. The CDR3 region has the DNA TGTGCCAGTAGAGGACTAGCGGGGGGAACCTACGAGCAGTACTTC. The whole variable domain, filled in from reference TRBV19 and TRBJ2-7, reads DGGITQSPKYLFRKEGQNVTLSCEQNLNHDAMYWYRQDPGQGLRLIYYSQIVNDFQKGDIAEGYSVSREKKESFPLTVTSAQKNPTAFYLCASRGLAGGTYEQYFGPGTRLTVT.